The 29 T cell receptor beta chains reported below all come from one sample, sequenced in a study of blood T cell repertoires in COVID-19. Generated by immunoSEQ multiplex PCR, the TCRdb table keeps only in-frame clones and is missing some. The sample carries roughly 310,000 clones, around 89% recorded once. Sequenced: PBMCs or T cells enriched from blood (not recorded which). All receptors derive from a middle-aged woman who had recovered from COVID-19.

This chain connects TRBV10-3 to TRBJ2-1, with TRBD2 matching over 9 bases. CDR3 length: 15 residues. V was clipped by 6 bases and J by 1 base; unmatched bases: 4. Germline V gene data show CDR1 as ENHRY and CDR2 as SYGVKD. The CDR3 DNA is TGTGCCATCAGCTTGGGACTAGCATCCTACAATGAGCAGTTCTTC. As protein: CAISLGLASYNEQFF.

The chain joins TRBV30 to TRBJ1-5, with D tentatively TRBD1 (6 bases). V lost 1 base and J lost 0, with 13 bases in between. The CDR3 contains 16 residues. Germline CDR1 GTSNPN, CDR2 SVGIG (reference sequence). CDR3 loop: CAWSARDTVSNQPQHF. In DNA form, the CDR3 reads TGTGCCTGGAGTGCCCGGGACACGGTTAGCAATCAGCCCCAGCATTTT.

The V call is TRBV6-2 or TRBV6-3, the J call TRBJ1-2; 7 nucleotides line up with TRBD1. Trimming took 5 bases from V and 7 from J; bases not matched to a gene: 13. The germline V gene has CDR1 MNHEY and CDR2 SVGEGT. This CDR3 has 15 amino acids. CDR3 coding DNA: TGTGCCAGCAGTAAGACCGGGACAGTGTACGGTGGCTACACCTTC. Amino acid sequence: CASSKTGTVYGGYTF.

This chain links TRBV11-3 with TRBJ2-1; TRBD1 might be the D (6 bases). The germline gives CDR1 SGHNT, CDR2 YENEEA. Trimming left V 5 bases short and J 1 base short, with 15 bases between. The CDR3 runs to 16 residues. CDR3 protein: CASSPYRVGSYNEQFF. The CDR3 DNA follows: TGTGCCAGCAGCCCTTACAGGGTAGGGTCCTACAATGAGCAGTTCTTC. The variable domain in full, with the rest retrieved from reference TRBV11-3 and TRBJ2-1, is EAGVVQSPRYKIIEKKQPVAFWCNPISGHNTLYWYLQNLGQGPELLIRYENEEAVDDSQLPKDRFSAERLKGVDSTLKIQPAELGDSAVYLCASSPYRVGSYNEQFFGPGTRLTVL.

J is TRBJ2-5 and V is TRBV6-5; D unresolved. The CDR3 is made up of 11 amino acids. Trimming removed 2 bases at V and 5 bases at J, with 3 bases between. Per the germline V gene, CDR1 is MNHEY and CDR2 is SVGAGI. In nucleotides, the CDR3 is TGTGCCAGCAGTTACGCGGAGACCCAGTACTTC. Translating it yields CASSYAETQYF.

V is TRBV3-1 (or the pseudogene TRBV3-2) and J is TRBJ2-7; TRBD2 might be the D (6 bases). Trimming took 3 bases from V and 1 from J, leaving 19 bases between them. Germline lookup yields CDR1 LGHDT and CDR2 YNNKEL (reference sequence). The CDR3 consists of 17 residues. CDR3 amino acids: CASSQDPTRDWSYEQYF. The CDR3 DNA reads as TGTGCCAGCAGCCAGGATCCGACACGGGACTGGTCCTACGAGCAGTACTTC.

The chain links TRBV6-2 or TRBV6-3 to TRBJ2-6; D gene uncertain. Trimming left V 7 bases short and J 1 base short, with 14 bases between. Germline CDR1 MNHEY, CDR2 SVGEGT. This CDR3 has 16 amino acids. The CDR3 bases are TGTGCCAGCAACCCCAGTACTATTTCTGGGGCCAACGTCCTGACTTTC. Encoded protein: CASNPSTISGANVLTF.

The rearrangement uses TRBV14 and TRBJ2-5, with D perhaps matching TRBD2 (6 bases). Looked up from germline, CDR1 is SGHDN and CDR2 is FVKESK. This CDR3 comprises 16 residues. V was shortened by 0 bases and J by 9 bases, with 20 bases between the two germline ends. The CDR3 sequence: CASSQEGLAPYMAQYF. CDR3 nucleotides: TGTGCCAGCAGCCAAGAGGGACTCGCCCCGTATATGGCCCAGTACTTC.

CDR3 sequence (DNA): TGTGCCAGTAGTGTAACAGGGGCCCATAATGAAAAACTGTTTTTT. Translation: CASSVTGAHNEKLFF. The chain is built from TRBV19 and TRBJ1-4; 7 bases line up with TRBD1. The CDR3 totals 15 residues. J lost 4 bases, V lost 5 bases, and 7 bases had no gene match. CDR1 and CDR2 (germline): LNHDA, SQIVND (reference sequence).

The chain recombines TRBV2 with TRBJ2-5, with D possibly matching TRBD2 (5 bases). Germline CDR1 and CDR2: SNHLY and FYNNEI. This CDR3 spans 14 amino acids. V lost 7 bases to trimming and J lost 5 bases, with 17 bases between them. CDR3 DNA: TGTGCCAGCAAAATTTGGGTTAGCGTGGAGACCCAGTACTTC. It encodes CASKIWVSVETQYF.

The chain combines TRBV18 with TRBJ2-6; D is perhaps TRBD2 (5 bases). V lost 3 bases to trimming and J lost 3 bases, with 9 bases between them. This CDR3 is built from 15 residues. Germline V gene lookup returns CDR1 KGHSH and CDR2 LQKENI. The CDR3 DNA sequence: TGTGCCAGCTCACCGGGAAGCGGTGGGGCCAACGTCCTGACTTTC. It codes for CASSPGSGGANVLTF.

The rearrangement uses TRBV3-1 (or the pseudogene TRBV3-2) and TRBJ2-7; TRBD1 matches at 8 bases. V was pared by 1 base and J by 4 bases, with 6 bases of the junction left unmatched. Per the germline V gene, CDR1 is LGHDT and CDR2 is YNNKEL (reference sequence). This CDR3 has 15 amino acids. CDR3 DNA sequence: TGTGCCAGCAGCCAAGTCTGGACAGGGATTTACGAGCAGTACTTC. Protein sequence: CASSQVWTGIYEQYF.

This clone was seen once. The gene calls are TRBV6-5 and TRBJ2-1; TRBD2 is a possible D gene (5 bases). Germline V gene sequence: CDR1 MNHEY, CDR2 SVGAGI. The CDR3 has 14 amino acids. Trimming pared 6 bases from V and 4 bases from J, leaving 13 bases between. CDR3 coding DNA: TGTGCCAGCAGCTGGGGTAGCGCTTACAATGAGCAGTTCTTC. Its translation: CASSWGSAYNEQFF.

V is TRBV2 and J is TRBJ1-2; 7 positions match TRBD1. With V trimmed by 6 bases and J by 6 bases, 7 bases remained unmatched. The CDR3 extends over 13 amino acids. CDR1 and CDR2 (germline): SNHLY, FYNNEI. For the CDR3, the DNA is TGTGCCAGCAGGACCGGGACAGAGAATGGCTACACCTTC. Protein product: CASRTGTENGYTF.

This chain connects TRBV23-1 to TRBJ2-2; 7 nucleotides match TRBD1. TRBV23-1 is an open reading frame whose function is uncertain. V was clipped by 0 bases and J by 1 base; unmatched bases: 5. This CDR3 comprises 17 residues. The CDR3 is CASSQSEQGLNTGELFF. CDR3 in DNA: TGCGCCAGCAGTCAATCGGAACAGGGGCTGAACACCGGGGAGCTGTTTTTT.

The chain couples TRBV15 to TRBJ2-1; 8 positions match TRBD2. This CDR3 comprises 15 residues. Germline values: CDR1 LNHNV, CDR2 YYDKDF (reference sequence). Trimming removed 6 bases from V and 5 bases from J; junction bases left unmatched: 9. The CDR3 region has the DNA TGTGCCACCAGGGCCGGGGGGGGCCAGAACAATGAGCAGTTCTTC. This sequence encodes CATRAGGGQNNEQFF.

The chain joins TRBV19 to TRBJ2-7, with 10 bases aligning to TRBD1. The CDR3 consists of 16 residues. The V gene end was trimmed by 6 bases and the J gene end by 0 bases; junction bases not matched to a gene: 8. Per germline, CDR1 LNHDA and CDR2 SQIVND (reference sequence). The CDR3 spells CASRRTGGDSSYEQYF. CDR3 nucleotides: TGTGCCAGTAGGAGGACAGGGGGGGATAGCTCCTACGAGCAGTACTTC.

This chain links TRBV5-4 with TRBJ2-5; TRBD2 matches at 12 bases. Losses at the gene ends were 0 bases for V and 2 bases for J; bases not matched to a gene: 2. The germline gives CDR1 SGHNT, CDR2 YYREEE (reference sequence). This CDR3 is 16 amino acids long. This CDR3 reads CASSLATSGGQETQYF. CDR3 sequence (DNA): TGTGCCAGCAGCTTGGCGACTAGCGGGGGACAAGAGACCCAGTACTTC. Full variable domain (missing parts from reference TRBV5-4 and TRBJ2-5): ETGVTQSPTHLIKTRGQQVTLRCSSQSGHNTVSWYQQALGQGPQFIFQYYREEENGRGNFPPRFSGLQFPNYSSELNVNALELDDSALYLCASSLATSGGQETQYFGPGTRLLVL.

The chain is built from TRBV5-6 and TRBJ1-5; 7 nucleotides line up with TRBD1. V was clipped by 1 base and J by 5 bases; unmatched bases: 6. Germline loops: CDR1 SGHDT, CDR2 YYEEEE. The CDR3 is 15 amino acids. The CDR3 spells CASSLFDRDDQPQHF. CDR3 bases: TGTGCCAGCAGCTTGTTTGACAGGGACGATCAGCCCCAGCATTTT. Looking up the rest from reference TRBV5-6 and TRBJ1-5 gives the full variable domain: DAGVTQSPTHLIKTRGQQVTLRCSPKSGHDTVSWYQQALGQGPQFIFQYYEEEERQRGNFPDRFSGHQFPNYSSELNVNALLLGDSALYLCASSLFDRDDQPQHFGDGTRLSIL.

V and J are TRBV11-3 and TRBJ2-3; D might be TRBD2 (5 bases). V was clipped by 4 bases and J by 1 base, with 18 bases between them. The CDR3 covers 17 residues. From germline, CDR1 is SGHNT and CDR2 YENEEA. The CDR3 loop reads CASSSLIRGVRTDTQYF. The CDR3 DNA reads TGTGCCAGCAGCTCCCTAATACGGGGAGTACGCACAGATACGCAGTATTTT. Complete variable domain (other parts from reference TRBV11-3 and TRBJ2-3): EAGVVQSPRYKIIEKKQPVAFWCNPISGHNTLYWYLQNLGQGPELLIRYENEEAVDDSQLPKDRFSAERLKGVDSTLKIQPAELGDSAVYLCASSSLIRGVRTDTQYFGPGTRLTVL.

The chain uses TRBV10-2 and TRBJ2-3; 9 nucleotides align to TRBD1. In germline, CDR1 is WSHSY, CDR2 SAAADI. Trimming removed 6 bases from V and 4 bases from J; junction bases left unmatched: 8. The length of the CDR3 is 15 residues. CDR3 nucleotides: TGCGCCAGCAGATTCGGACAGGGGCGGGCAGATACGCAGTATTTT. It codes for CASRFGQGRADTQYF.

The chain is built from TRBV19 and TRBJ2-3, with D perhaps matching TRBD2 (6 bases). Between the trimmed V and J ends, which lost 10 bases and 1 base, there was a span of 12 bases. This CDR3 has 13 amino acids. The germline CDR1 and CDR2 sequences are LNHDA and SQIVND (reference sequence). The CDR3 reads CATLQRGTDTQYF. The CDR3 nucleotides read TGTGCCACCCTACAGCGGGGCACAGATACGCAGTATTTT.

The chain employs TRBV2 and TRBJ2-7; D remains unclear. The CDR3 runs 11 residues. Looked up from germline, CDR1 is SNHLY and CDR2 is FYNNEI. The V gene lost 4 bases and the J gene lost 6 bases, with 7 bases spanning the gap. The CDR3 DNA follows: TGTGCCAGCAGTGGGCTAGGCGAGCAGTACTTC. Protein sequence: CASSGLGEQYF. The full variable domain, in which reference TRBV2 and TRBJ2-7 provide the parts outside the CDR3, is EPEVTQTPSHQVTQMGQEVILRCVPISNHLYFYWYRQILGQKVEFLVSFYNNEISEKSEIFDDQFSVERPDGSNFTLKIRSTKLEDSAMYFCASSGLGEQYFGPGTRLTVT.

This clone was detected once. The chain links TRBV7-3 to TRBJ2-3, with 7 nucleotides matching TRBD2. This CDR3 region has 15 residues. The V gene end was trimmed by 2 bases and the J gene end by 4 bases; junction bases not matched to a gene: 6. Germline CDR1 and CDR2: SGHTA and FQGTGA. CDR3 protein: CASSLGSGVADTQYF. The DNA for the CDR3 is TGTGCCAGCAGCTTAGGGAGCGGGGTGGCAGATACGCAGTATTTT.

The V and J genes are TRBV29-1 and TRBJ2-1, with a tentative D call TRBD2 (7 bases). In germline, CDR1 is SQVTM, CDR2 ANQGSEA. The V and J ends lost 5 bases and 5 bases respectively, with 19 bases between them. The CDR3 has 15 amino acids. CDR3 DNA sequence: TGCAGCGTTCTAGGGGGGGCAGTGGGGAACAATGAGCAGTTCTTC. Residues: CSVLGGAVGNNEQFF.

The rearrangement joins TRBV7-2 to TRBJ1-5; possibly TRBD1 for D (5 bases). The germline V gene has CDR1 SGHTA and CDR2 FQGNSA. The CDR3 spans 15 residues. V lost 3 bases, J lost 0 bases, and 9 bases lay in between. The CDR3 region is CASSFTGPSNQPQHF. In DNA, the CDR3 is TGTGCCAGCAGCTTCACAGGACCTAGCAATCAGCCCCAGCATTTT.

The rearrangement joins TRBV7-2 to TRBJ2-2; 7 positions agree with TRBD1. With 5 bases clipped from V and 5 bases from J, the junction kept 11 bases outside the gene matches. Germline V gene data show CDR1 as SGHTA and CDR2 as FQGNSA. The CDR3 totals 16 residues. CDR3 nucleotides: TGTGCCAGCAGCACCAGGACAGGCCTGGGGACCGGGGAGCTGTTTTTT. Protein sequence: CASSTRTGLGTGELFF.

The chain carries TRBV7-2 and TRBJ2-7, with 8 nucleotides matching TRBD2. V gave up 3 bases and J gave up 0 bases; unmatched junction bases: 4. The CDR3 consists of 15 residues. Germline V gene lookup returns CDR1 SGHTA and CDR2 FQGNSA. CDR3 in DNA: TGTGCCAGCAGCTTTGTAGCGGGAAGCTCCTACGAGCAGTACTTC. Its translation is CASSFVAGSSYEQYF.

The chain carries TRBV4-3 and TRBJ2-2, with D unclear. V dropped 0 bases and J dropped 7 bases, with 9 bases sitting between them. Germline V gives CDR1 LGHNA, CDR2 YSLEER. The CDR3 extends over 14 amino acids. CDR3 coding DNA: TGCGCCAGCAGCCAAGAAGGCGGAATCGGGGAGCTGTTTTTT. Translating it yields CASSQEGGIGELFF.